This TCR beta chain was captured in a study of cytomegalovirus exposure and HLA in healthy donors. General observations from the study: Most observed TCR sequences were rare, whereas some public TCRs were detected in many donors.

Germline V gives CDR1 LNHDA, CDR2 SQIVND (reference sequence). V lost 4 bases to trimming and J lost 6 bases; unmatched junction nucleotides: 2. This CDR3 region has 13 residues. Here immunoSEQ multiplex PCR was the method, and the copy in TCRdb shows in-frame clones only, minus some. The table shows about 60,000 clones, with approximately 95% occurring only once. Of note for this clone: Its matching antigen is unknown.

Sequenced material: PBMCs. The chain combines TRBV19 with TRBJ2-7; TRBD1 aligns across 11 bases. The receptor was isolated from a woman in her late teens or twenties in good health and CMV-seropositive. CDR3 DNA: TGTGCCAGTAGTAGGACAGGGGGCATCGAGCAGTACTTC. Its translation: CASSRTGGIEQYF.